Below are 25 T cell receptor beta chains sequenced from a single sample in a study of identical twins (dated by TCRdb to between 2015 and 2016). Libraries were prepared through 5' RACE. Instrument on record: Illumina HiSeq 2000. Starting from the raw public reads, TCRdb applied fastp trimming at Q25, assembled clones with MiXCR and retained in-frame beta chains. Every entry covers one CDR3 protein and lists the most common genes and DNA from its rows. The sample contains about 810,000 distinct CDR3 sequences, 10% to 15% of them found a single time. The top ten hold around 1.5% of the sample. A further study also used this sample, focusing on yellow fever vaccine responses in identical twins.

Sequencing was done on a sample of PBMCs. The origin of the receptors is a woman aged 18-29 years in good health.

This clonotype has just a few counts. V and J are TRBV7-6 and TRBJ2-3; D unresolved. The germline CDR1 and CDR2 sequences are SGHVS and FNYEAQ. This CDR3 is 15 amino acids long. V lost 1 base to trimming and J lost 2 bases, with 10 bases between them. CDR3 nucleotide sequence: TGTGCCAGCAGCTTAGATGGGCGGATCACAGATACGCAGTATTTT. This gives the protein CASSLDGRITDTQYF.

The CDR3 reads CSVEEGGETQYF. In DNA, the CDR3 is TGCAGCGTTGAAGAAGGGGGAGAGACCCAGTACTTC. The chain joins TRBV29-1 to TRBJ2-5; perhaps TRBD1 as D (6 bases). This CDR3 is built from 12 residues. The germline V gene encodes CDR1 SQVTM and CDR2 ANQGSEA. V was shortened by 0 bases and J by 4 bases, with 6 bases between the two germline ends.

The CDR3 region is CATSETYPSGTYNEQFF. The CDR3 DNA reads as TGTGCCACCAGTGAAACCTACCCTAGCGGGACTTACAATGAGCAGTTCTTC. This chain links TRBV24-1 with TRBJ2-1, with 9 bases that match TRBD2. The CDR3 covers 17 residues. Germline CDR1 and CDR2: KGHDR and SFDVKD. With 4 bases clipped from V and 4 bases from J, the junction kept 10 bases outside the gene matches.

V usage is TRBV15 and J usage is TRBJ2-1; D is perhaps TRBD2 (5 bases). The CDR3 covers 15 residues. CDR1 is LNHNV and CDR2 is YYDKDF in the germline V gene (reference sequence). V was shortened by 4 bases and J by 3 bases, with 13 bases between the two germline ends. This chain's CDR3 is CATSMTGENYNEQFF. The DNA for the CDR3 is TGTGCCACCAGCATGACTGGGGAGAACTACAATGAGCAGTTCTTC.

The V call is TRBV5-1, the J call TRBJ2-7; tentative D call: TRBD1 (6 bases). CDR1 SGHRS and CDR2 YFSETQ come from the germline V gene. Between the trimmed V and J ends, which lost 3 bases and 0 bases, there was a span of 19 bases. The CDR3 consists of 17 residues. CDR3 amino acids: CASSSTPQGTGSYEQYF. Written as DNA, the CDR3 is TGCGCCAGCAGCTCCACCCCACAGGGTACTGGCTCCTACGAGCAGTACTTC.

The chain recombines TRBV18 with TRBJ2-6; possible D gene TRBD2, 5 bases. Germline lookup yields CDR1 KGHSH and CDR2 LQKENI. V shed 6 bases and J shed 8 bases, with 14 bases lying between them. The CDR3 has 14 residues. Here the CDR3 reads CASSSGLYTNVLTF. In nucleotides, the CDR3 is TGTGCCAGCTCTTCAGGACTGTACACCAACGTCCTGACTTTC.

The chain has TRBV24-1 and TRBJ2-1; maybe TRBD1 (6 bases). Germline values: CDR1 KGHDR, CDR2 SFDVKD. Trimming cost V 1 base and J 0 bases, with 9 bases left between them. This CDR3 is 16 amino acids long. The CDR3 DNA sequence: TGTGCCACCAGTGATTTCACAGGGAGCTCCTACAATGAGCAGTTCTTC. This translates into CATSDFTGSSYNEQFF.

CDR3 loop: CAISGKPDTEAFF. The DNA for the CDR3 is TGTGCCATCAGTGGAAAACCAGACACTGAAGCTTTCTTT. The chain joins TRBV10-3 to TRBJ1-1; D gene unclear. This CDR3 is 13 amino acids long. CDR1 is ENHRY, CDR2 SYGVKD, per germline. V lost 4 bases and J 3 bases, leaving 9 bases between the germline ends.

The table lists this clonotype with a few counts. The chain combines TRBV3-1 with TRBJ2-3; the match to TRBD2 covers 8 bases. This CDR3 spans 15 amino acids. Germline CDR1 and CDR2: LGHDT and YNNKEL (reference sequence). V trimming: 7 bases; J trimming: 4 bases; junction bases outside the gene matches: 10. The CDR3 loop is CASTLGLDLPDTQYF. CDR3 in DNA: TGTGCCAGCACCCTGGGACTAGATTTGCCAGATACGCAGTATTTT.

This clonotype came up a few times. V usage is TRBV10-3 and J usage is TRBJ2-1; weak D call: TRBD2 (5 bases). From germline, CDR1 is ENHRY and CDR2 SYGVKD. V was cut by 11 bases and J by 6 bases, with 20 bases left in between. The CDR3 spans 14 residues. CDR3 sequence (DNA): TGTGCCTCGGCAACGGACGGAACTAGCAATGAGCAGTTCTTC. Its protein product is CASATDGTSNEQFF.

This clonotype was seen many times. The chain is built from TRBV7-9 and TRBJ1-4; no definite D call. The V end lost 5 bases, the J end lost 7 bases, and 14 bases lay between the germline ends. CDR3 size: 14 residues. Germline V gene sequence: CDR1 SEHNR, CDR2 FQNEAQ (reference sequence). In DNA, the CDR3 is TGTGCCAGCAGCGACCCTTCAAAGGCTGAAAAACTGTTTTTT. Protein: CASSDPSKAEKLFF.

In its sample, this clonotype was seen many times. The J gene is TRBJ1-6, the V gene TRBV4-1; D unresolved. Germline V gene lookup returns CDR1 MGHRA and CDR2 YSYEKL. V was trimmed by 0 bases and J by 9 bases, leaving 6 bases between them. CDR3 length: 13 amino acids. The CDR3 coding sequence is TGCGCCAGCAGCCAAGATCCTTTTTCACCCCTCCACTTT. Translated: CASSQDPFSPLHF.

This clonotype has a handful of counts. An end of the junction does not agree with germline; a read error may underlie this. This sequence joins TRBV6-6 and TRBJ1-2; TRBD1 might be the D (6 bases). Germline V lookup: CDR1 MNHNY, CDR2 SVGAGI (reference sequence). This CDR3 contains 13 residues. The CDR3 region has the DNA TGTGCAAGCAGTAGGGGGATAAACTATGGCTACACCTTC. Protein: CASSRGINYGYTF.

A few counts support this clonotype. The chain employs TRBV2 and TRBJ1-5, with TRBD1 matching 8 bases. V was pared by 4 bases and J by 4 bases, with 6 bases of the junction left unmatched. This CDR3 has 15 amino acids. CDR1 is SNHLY and CDR2 is FYNNEI in the germline V gene. CDR3 DNA sequence: TGTGCCAGCAGTGTAGACAGGGGTATTAATCAGCCCCAGCATTTT. Protein: CASSVDRGINQPQHF. Drawing the rest from reference TRBV2 and TRBJ1-5, the complete variable domain is EPEVTQTPSHQVTQMGQEVILRCVPISNHLYFYWYRQILGQKVEFLVSFYNNEISEKSEIFDDQFSVERPDGSNFTLKIRSTKLEDSAMYFCASSVDRGINQPQHFGDGTRLSIL.

In DNA, the CDR3 is TGCAGTGCTACCGGACTAGCGGGAGAAGACCCAAGCACAGATACGCAGTATTTT. Translating it yields CSATGLAGEDPSTDTQYF. This chain links TRBV20-1 with TRBJ2-3; 13 bases map to TRBD2. V shed 4 bases and J 0 bases; nucleotides not matched to a gene: 10. Germline CDR1 is DFQATT and CDR2 is SNEGSKA (reference sequence). The CDR3 extends over 18 amino acids.

The rearrangement links TRBV5-1 to TRBJ2-6; D possibly corresponds to TRBD2 (5 bases). Trimming left V 4 bases short and J 0 bases short, with 11 bases between. The CDR3 length is 16 residues. Germline V gene data show CDR1 as SGHRS and CDR2 as YFSETQ. The CDR3 DNA is TGCGCCAGCAGCGCCCACGGGGACTCTGGGGCCAACGTCCTGACTTTC. It yields the protein CASSAHGDSGANVLTF.

The chain joins TRBV28 to TRBJ1-5; a possible D gene is TRBD1 (6 bases). Trimming stripped 6 bases from V and 2 bases from J, with 17 bases between. The CDR3 is 16 residues long. Germline assignment: CDR1 MDHEN and CDR2 SYDVKM. The CDR3 is CASRGAGEGGNQPQHF. As DNA, the CDR3 is TGTGCCAGCAGGGGGGCAGGGGAAGGCGGCAATCAGCCCCAGCATTTT.

V is TRBV24-1 and J is TRBJ2-2; 7 nucleotides align to TRBD1. This CDR3 contains 14 residues. Germline V gene sequence: CDR1 KGHDR, CDR2 SFDVKD. The J segment lost 6 bases and the V segment lost 4 bases, leaving 4 bases of the junction unmatched. The CDR3 here is CATSDQTGAGELFF. CDR3 nucleotides: TGTGCCACCAGTGACCAAACAGGGGCCGGGGAGCTGTTTTTT.

This clonotype turned up a few times. J is TRBJ2-3 and V is TRBV20-1, with 10 bases lining up with TRBD2. This CDR3 spans 13 amino acids. Germline CDR1 DFQATT, CDR2 SNEGSKA (reference sequence). The ends lost 4 bases at V and 8 bases at J; junction bases unmatched: 6. The CDR3 loop is CSANLAGAFTQYF. The CDR3, as DNA: TGCAGTGCTAATCTAGCGGGGGCGTTTACGCAGTATTTT.

This clonotype was detected a few times. CDR3 amino acids: CATHGGSGNTIYF. In nucleotides, the CDR3 is TGTGCCACCCATGGGGGGTCTGGAAACACCATATATTTT. The V and J genes are TRBV10-3 and TRBJ1-3; tentatively, D is TRBD1 (5 bases). Between the trimmed V and J ends, which lost 10 bases and 1 base, there was a span of 11 bases. The CDR3 is 13 amino acids. The germline gives CDR1 ENHRY, CDR2 SYGVKD.

This clonotype has just a few counts. The chain combines TRBV12-3 or TRBV12-4 with TRBJ2-1; 8 bases fit TRBD1. This CDR3 is 11 amino acids long. With V trimmed by 5 bases and J by 11 bases, 2 bases remained unmatched. For the CDR3, the DNA is TGTGCCAGCAGTGGGGACAGGAAGCAGTTCTTC. Its protein is CASSGDRKQFF.

This clonotype was recorded a few times. The J gene is TRBJ2-7, the V gene TRBV10-3, with D perhaps matching TRBD1 or TRBD2 (5 bases each). The CDR3 consists of 14 residues. V was pared by 7 bases and J by 3 bases, with 16 bases between. Per germline, CDR1 ENHRY and CDR2 SYGVKD. CDR3 sequence reads: CAITRRDGFYEQYF. Here the CDR3 DNA reads TGTGCCATCACTCGTAGGGACGGATTCTACGAGCAGTACTTC.

This clonotype was observed a handful of times. V is TRBV5-6 and J is TRBJ2-2, with 8 nucleotides matching TRBD2. CDR3 size: 18 residues. Germline loops: CDR1 SGHDT, CDR2 YYEEEE. The V gene end was trimmed by 6 bases and the J gene end by 2 bases; junction bases not matched to a gene: 15. CDR3 sequence (DNA): TGTGCCAGCAAACGGGGGGGGGCTTTGGGCCCAAACACCGGGGAGCTGTTTTTT. Protein: CASKRGGALGPNTGELFF.

This clonotype has only a few counts. J is TRBJ1-1 and V is TRBV19; TRBD1 is a possible D gene (5 bases). CDR3 length: 16 amino acids. The germline V and J ends were trimmed by 7 bases and 11 bases, with 29 bases remaining between them. CDR1 LNHDA and CDR2 SQIVND come from the germline V gene (reference sequence). The CDR3 sequence: CASTPTIRQGPGGAFF. CDR3 nucleotide sequence: TGTGCCAGTACCCCAACCATAAGGCAGGGACCCGGCGGGGCTTTCTTT.

The chain uses TRBV24-1 and TRBJ2-3, with D perhaps matching TRBD1 or TRBD2 (5 bases each). V gave up 2 bases and J gave up 3 bases, with 17 bases separating them. The CDR3 contains 17 residues. Per the germline V gene, CDR1 is KGHDR and CDR2 is SFDVKD. CDR3 DNA: TGTGCCACCAGTGATTCGCGGACACCGGGGATAACAGATACGCAGTATTTT. Translating it yields CATSDSRTPGITDTQYF.